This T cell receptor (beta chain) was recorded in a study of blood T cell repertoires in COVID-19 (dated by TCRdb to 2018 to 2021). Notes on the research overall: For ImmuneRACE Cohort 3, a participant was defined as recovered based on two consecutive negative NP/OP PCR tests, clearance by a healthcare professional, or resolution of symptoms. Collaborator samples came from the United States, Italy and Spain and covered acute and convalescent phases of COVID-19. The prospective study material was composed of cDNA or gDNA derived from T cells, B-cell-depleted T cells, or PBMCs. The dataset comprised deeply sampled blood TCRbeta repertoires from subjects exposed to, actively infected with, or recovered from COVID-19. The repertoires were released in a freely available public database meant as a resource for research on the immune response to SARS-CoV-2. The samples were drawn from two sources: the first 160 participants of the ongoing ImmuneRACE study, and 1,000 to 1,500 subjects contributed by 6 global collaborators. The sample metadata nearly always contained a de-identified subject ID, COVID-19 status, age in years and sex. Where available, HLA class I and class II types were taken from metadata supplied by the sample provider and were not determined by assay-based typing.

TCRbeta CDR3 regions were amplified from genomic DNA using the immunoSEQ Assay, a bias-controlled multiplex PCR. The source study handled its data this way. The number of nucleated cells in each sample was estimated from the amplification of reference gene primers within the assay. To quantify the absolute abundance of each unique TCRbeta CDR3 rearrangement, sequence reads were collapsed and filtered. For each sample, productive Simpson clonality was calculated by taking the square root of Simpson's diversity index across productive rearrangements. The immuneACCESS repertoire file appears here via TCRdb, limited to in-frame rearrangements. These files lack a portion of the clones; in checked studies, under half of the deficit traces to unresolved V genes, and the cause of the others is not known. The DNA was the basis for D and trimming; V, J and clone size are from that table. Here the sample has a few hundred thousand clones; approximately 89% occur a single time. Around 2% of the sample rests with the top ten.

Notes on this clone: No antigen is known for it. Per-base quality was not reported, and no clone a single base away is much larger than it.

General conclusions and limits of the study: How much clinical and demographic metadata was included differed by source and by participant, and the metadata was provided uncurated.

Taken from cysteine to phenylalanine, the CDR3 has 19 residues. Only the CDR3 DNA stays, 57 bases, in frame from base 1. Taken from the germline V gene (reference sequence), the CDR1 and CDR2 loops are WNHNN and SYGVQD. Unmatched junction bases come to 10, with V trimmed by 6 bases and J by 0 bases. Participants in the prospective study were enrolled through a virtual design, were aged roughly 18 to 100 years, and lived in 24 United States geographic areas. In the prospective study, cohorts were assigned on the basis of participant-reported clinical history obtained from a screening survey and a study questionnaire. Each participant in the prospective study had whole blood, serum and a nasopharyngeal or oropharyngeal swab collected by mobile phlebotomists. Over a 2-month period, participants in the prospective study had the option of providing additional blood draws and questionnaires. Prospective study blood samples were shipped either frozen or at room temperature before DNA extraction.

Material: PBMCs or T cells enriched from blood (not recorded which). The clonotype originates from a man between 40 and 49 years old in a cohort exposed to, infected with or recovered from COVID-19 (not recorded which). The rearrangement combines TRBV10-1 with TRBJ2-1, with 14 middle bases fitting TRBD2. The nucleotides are TGCGCCAGCAGCCAACGGACTAGCGGGAGGATCAGCTCCTACAATGAGCAGTTCTTC. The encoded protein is CASSQRTSGRISSYNEQFF.